This T cell receptor beta chain was found in a study of blood T cell repertoires in COVID-19. Background on the study: The study drew acute and convalescent COVID-19 samples from the United States, Italy and Spain. T cells, B-cell-depleted T cells, or PBMCs supplied cDNA or gDNA.

Using immunoSEQ multiplex PCR, the repertoire was profiled, and TCRdb retains in-frame clones only, with some absent. Among 300,000 to 400,000 clones, around 83% were seen once, and the ten largest hold 2.5% to 3%. The CDR3 spans 14 residues. CDR1 and CDR2 from the germline V gene are SGHRS and YFSETQ. V lost 2 bases to trimming and J lost 1 base, with 8 bases between them. The specimen was peripheral blood. The chain uses TRBV5-1 and TRBJ2-3; D not resolved. The clonotype was recovered from a man aged 25-40 years with active or convalescent COVID-19. The CDR3 is CASSFSAGTDTQYF. The CDR3 region has the DNA TGCGCCAGCAGCTTCAGCGCGGGCACAGATACGCAGTATTTT.